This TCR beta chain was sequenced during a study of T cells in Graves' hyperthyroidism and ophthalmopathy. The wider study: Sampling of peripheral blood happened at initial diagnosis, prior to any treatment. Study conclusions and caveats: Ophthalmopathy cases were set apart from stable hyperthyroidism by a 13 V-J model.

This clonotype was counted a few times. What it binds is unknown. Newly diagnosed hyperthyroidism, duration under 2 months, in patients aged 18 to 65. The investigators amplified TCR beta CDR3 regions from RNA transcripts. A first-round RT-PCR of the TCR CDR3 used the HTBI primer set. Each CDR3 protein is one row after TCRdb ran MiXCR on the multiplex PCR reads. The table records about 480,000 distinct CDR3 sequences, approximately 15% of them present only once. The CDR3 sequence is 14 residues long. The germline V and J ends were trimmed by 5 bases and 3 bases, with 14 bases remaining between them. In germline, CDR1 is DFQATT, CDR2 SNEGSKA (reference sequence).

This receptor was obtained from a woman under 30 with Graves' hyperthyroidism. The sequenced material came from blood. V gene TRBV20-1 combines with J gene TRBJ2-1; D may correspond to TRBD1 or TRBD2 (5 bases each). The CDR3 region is CSARRDGFYNEQFF. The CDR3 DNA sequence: TGCAGTGCTCGCCGGGACGGGTTCTACAATGAGCAGTTCTTC.